This entry lists 5 T cell receptor beta chains sequenced from one sample in a study of T cells after yellow fever vaccination. TCRdb independently ran MiXCR on the 5' RACE reads; one entry per CDR3 protein. The sample contains approximately 300,000 distinct CDR3 sequences, roughly 7% of which appear only once. This specimen was PBMCs, taken roughly 47 days after the first yellow fever vaccination. Receptor source: a man aged 18 to 29 who received the YFV17D yellow fever vaccine.

This clonotype showed up many times. V is TRBV6-1 and J is TRBJ2-5; the D gene is possibly TRBD1 (6 bases). This CDR3 spans 13 amino acids. Germline V gene sequence: CDR1 MNHNS, CDR2 SASEGT. Trimming removed 7 bases at V and 1 base at J, with 10 bases between. CDR3 in DNA: TGTGCCAGCACTAGGACAGTCCAAGAGACCCAGTACTTC. Translated: CASTRTVQETQYF.

This clonotype has a handful of counts. The rearrangement links TRBV30 to TRBJ1-5, with D perhaps matching TRBD1 (6 bases). The CDR3 has 15 amino acids. Trimming left V 0 bases short and J 6 bases short, with 15 bases between. The germline V gene has CDR1 GTSNPN and CDR2 SVGIG (reference sequence). Here the CDR3 DNA reads TGTGCCTGGAGTGTACGCGCAGGGGAAGGTCAGCCCCAGCATTTT. Protein: CAWSVRAGEGQPQHF. The full variable domain, completed using reference TRBV30 and TRBJ1-5, is SQTIHQWPATLVQPVGSPLSLECTVEGTSNPNLYWYRQAAGRGLQLLFYSVGIGQISSEVPQNLSASRPQDRQFILSSKKLLLSDSGFYLCAWSVRAGEGQPQHFGDGTRLSIL.

The chain recombines TRBV18 with TRBJ2-7; possible D gene TRBD2, 5 bases. The germline V and J ends were trimmed by 4 bases and 2 bases, with 18 bases remaining between them. The CDR3 is made up of 16 amino acids. Germline V gene lookup returns CDR1 KGHSH and CDR2 LQKENI. The CDR3 loop reads CASSLTGGADAYEQYF. The CDR3 DNA follows: TGTGCCAGCTCACTGACTGGTGGAGCGGACGCCTACGAGCAGTACTTC. Full variable domain (remainder filled in from reference TRBV18 and TRBJ2-7): NAGVMQNPRHLVRRRGQEARLRCSPMKGHSHVYWYRQLPEEGLKFMVYLQKENIIDESGMPKERFSAEFPKEGPSILRIQQVVRGDSAAYFCASSLTGGADAYEQYFGPGTRLTVT.

This clonotype was recorded many times. The rearrangement links TRBV4-2 to TRBJ1-6; no firm D call. Per the germline V gene, CDR1 is LGHNA and CDR2 is YNFKEQ. This CDR3 spans 16 amino acids. V lost 0 bases and J 5 bases, leaving 11 bases between the germline ends. CDR3 sequence (DNA): TGTGCCAGCAGCCAAGAGAATGGCAGACATAATTCACCCCTCCACTTT. It yields the protein CASSQENGRHNSPLHF.

This clonotype turned up a few times. The chain employs TRBV5-6 and TRBJ2-1; D remains unclear. This CDR3 is 13 amino acids long. CDR1 SGHDT and CDR2 YYEEEE come from the germline V gene. The V end lost 2 bases, the J end lost 9 bases, and 12 bases lay between the germline ends. Here the CDR3 DNA reads TGTGCCAGCAGCTTATCCCTGCCGGGTGAGCAGTTCTTC. This gives the protein CASSLSLPGEQFF.